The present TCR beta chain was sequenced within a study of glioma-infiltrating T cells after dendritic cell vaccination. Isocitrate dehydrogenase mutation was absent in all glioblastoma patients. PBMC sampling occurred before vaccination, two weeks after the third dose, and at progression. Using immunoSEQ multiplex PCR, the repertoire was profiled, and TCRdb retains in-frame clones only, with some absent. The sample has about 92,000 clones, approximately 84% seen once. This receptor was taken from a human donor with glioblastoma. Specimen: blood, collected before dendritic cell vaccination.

The CDR3 DNA reads as TGCGCCAGCAGCTTGCTTGGGACAGGGAAAGGAAACACCATATATTTT. Translation: CASSLLGTGKGNTIYF. The chain joins TRBV5-1 to TRBJ1-3; 9 bases are a match to TRBD1. CDR1 and CDR2 (germline): SGHRS, YFSETQ. With V trimmed by 1 base and J by 4 bases, 6 bases remained unmatched. The CDR3 covers 16 residues.